Listed here are 11 T cell receptor beta chains from one sample, sequenced in a study of CD8+CD57+ T cells in acquired aplastic anemia. Investigators profiled TCR beta VDJ and CDR3 from genomic DNA template. In TCRdb, the reads were re-called with MiXCR into one record per CDR3 protein. This sample has about 190,000 distinct CDR3 sequences, with approximately 52% found just once. Input material: sorted CD4+, CD8+, or CD8+CD57+ T cells (not recorded which) from PBMCs. These receptors all stem from a human donor in good health, serving as a control.

Concerning this clonotype itself: This may arise from a read error, as a much more abundant clone is one base away. The chain is built from TRBV20-1 and TRBJ1-1, with a tentative D call TRBD1 (6 bases). CDR3 length equals 14 residues. V gave up 1 base and J gave up 4 bases, with 13 bases separating them. Germline V CDR1 and CDR2: DFQATT, SNEGSKA (reference sequence). Written as DNA, the CDR3 is TGCAGTGCTAGAGCGGACTCAGGGGTCACTGAAGCTTTCTTT. Translated, it gives CSARADSGVTEAFF.

The rearrangement uses TRBV20-1 and TRBJ2-3; D call uncertain. The germline gives CDR1 DFQATT, CDR2 SNEGSKA (reference sequence). V lost 0 bases, J lost 0 bases, and 13 bases lay in between. CDR3 length: 16 residues. The chain's CDR3 is CSARDRSRLSTDTQYF. CDR3 nucleotide sequence: TGCAGTGCTAGAGATAGGTCCAGGCTAAGCACAGATACGCAGTATTTT.

This clonotype was recorded at least ten times. V and J are TRBV11-2 and TRBJ2-7; a possible D gene is TRBD1 (6 bases). The CDR3 is 13 amino acids. Germline CDR1 and CDR2: SGHAT and FQNNGV. Trimming pared 5 bases from V and 5 bases from J, leaving 13 bases between. CDR3 loop: CASSKQQGNEQYF. DNA for the CDR3: TGTGCCAGCAGCAAACAGCAGGGGAACGAGCAGTACTTC.

This clonotype was observed a single time. The V call is TRBV24-1, the J call TRBJ2-6, with 10 bases lining up with TRBD1. V was clipped by 5 bases and J by 3 bases; unmatched bases: 6. The CDR3 consists of 17 residues. Germline V gene sequence: CDR1 KGHDR, CDR2 SFDVKD. The DNA of the CDR3 is TGTGCCACCAGTGGAAGGACAGGGGGATTTGGGGCCAACGTCCTGACTTTC. Translation gives CATSGRTGGFGANVLTF.

This chain uses TRBV6-1 with TRBJ1-5; 7 bases map to TRBD1. There are 18 residues in the CDR3. The V segment lost 2 bases and the J segment 3 bases; nucleotides outside the gene matches: 13. The germline V gene encodes CDR1 MNHNS and CDR2 SASEGT. As DNA, the CDR3 is TGTGCCAGCAGTGAAAGCACTATTAGAGACAGGGCCAATCAGCCCCAGCATTTT. Translating it yields CASSESTIRDRANQPQHF.

The chain links TRBV20-1 to TRBJ2-5; 14 nucleotides match TRBD2. Germline CDR1 is DFQATT and CDR2 is SNEGSKA (reference sequence). Unmatched junction bases numbered 6, after V lost 4 bases and J lost 2 bases. This CDR3 spans 16 amino acids. The CDR3: CSAKGLAGGPQETQYF. CDR3 bases: TGCAGTGCTAAAGGACTAGCGGGGGGACCTCAAGAGACCCAGTACTTC.

V and J are TRBV9 and TRBJ1-6, with 7 positions matching TRBD1. CDR3 length equals 16 residues. Germline V gene data show CDR1 as SGDLS and CDR2 as YYNGEE. With V trimmed by 4 bases and J by 6 bases, 10 bases remained unmatched. The CDR3 protein is CASSSSDRVGNSPLHF. CDR3 sequence (DNA): TGTGCCAGCAGCTCAAGCGACAGGGTGGGTAATTCACCCCTCCACTTT.

This clonotype occurred many times. This sequence joins TRBV7-8 and TRBJ2-7; tentatively, D is TRBD2 (5 bases). The CDR3 is 19 residues long. The ends were cut back, 0 bases at V and 2 bases at J, with 23 bases in the middle. Germline assignment: CDR1 SGHVS and CDR2 FQNEAQ. This chain's CDR3 is CASSLATIQWASRPYEQYF. CDR3 nucleotide sequence: TGTGCCAGCAGCTTAGCGACGATCCAGTGGGCTAGCCGACCCTACGAGCAGTACTTC.

The J gene is TRBJ2-1, the V gene TRBV10-2; perhaps TRBD1 as D (6 bases). The CDR3 has 15 residues. V lost 10 bases and J 0 bases, leaving 16 bases between the germline ends. Looked up from germline, CDR1 is WSHSY and CDR2 is SAAADI. CDR3 sequence (DNA): TGCGCCACAAATCGAGGGGGAAGCTCCTACAATGAGCAGTTCTTC. It encodes CATNRGGSSYNEQFF.

The chain has TRBV19 and TRBJ1-1; D gene uncertain. The germline V gene encodes CDR1 LNHDA and CDR2 SQIVND (reference sequence). The CDR3 extends over 17 amino acids. Trimming cost V 6 bases and J 0 bases, with 20 bases left between them. The CDR3 nucleotides read TGTGCCAGTAGACCCCAGACGAGGCCCATCATGAACACTGAAGCTTTCTTT. Protein: CASRPQTRPIMNTEAFF. The variable domain in full, with the rest retrieved from reference TRBV19 and TRBJ1-1, is DGGITQSPKYLFRKEGQNVTLSCEQNLNHDAMYWYRQDPGQGLRLIYYSQIVNDFQKGDIAEGYSVSREKKESFPLTVTSAQKNPTAFYLCASRPQTRPIMNTEAFFGQGTRLTVV.

The CDR3 reads CATSRGTRDRGYNEQFF. In nucleotides, the CDR3 is TGTGCCACCAGCAGAGGAACCCGGGACAGGGGTTACAATGAGCAGTTCTTC. This chain uses TRBV15 with TRBJ2-1; 10 bases line up with TRBD1. V shed 1 base, J shed 4 bases, and the junction held 7 bases outside the gene matches. The CDR3 consists of 17 residues. The germline gives CDR1 LNHNV, CDR2 YYDKDF (reference sequence).